These 10 T cell receptor beta chains were all obtained from the same sample, sequenced in a study of shared clonotypes between healthy human individuals. Only in-frame clones appear in the TCRdb table, and some are missing; sequencing was by immunoSEQ multiplex PCR. The sample contains some 700,000 clones, about 90% of which appear only once. Source material: memory CD8+ T cells from PBMCs. Subset indicated: CD45RO+ cells pooled with CCR7-negative TemRA cells. The receptors were gathered from a man aged 18-30 years in good health. Some clones in this sample may be carry-over from other donors' samples.

The rearrangement links TRBV4-1 to TRBJ2-1; D unresolved. Germline V gene data show CDR1 as MGHRA and CDR2 as YSYEKL. This CDR3 region has 17 residues. The V end was cut by 0 bases, the J end by 9 bases, with 21 bases between. The CDR3 spells CASSQEVPVAWAGEQFF. CDR3 in DNA: TGCGCCAGCAGCCAAGAGGTTCCGGTAGCATGGGCCGGTGAGCAGTTCTTC.

The chain carries TRBV7-2 and TRBJ1-4; tentative D call: TRBD1 (5 bases). This CDR3 is 16 amino acids long. Per germline, CDR1 SGHTA and CDR2 FQGNSA. The V gene lost 3 bases and the J gene lost 0 bases, with 11 bases spanning the gap. The CDR3: CASSLSLTATNEKLFF. The CDR3, as DNA: TGTGCCAGCAGCTTGTCTTTGACAGCAACTAATGAAAAACTGTTTTTT.

This chain uses TRBV27 with TRBJ2-3; 8 bases map to TRBD2. Germline assignment: CDR1 MNHEY and CDR2 SMNVEV (reference sequence). CDR3 size: 17 residues. Germline trimming cut 6 bases from V and 0 bases from J; bases unmatched to any gene: 11. The CDR3 nucleotides read TGTGCCAGCAGAATCACCCCGGGAGGGCCTAGCACAGATACGCAGTATTTT. This gives the protein CASRITPGGPSTDTQYF.

The CDR3 DNA is TGTGCCAGCAGCTTGGTCCTAGCGGGAGTCACAGATACGCAGTATTTT. It yields the protein CASSLVLAGVTDTQYF. The rearrangement uses TRBV5-4 and TRBJ2-3; TRBD2 matches 10 bases. Trimming at V came to 0 bases and at J to 2 bases, leaving 3 bases not matched to a gene. CDR1 and CDR2 (germline): SGHNT, YYREEE (reference sequence). There are 16 residues in the CDR3.

The table lists this clone with many counts. The chain has TRBV6-1 and TRBJ1-1; D call uncertain. The germline V gene has CDR1 MNHNS and CDR2 SASEGT. V was trimmed by 3 bases and J by 1 base, leaving 6 bases between them. CDR3 length: 13 amino acids. The CDR3 bases are TGTGCCAGCAGTGATGTACGGAACACTGAAGCTTTCTTT. Protein: CASSDVRNTEAFF.

This rearrangement joins TRBV18 to TRBJ2-7; 7 bases line up with TRBD2. J was trimmed by 6 bases and V by 0 bases; bases with no gene match: 8. The CDR3 consists of 15 residues. Germline V lookup: CDR1 KGHSH, CDR2 LQKENI. This CDR3 is CASSPPGGGLAEQYF. DNA for the CDR3: TGTGCCAGCTCACCACCCGGGGGAGGGCTGGCCGAGCAGTACTTC.

The V call is TRBV5-1, the J call TRBJ1-2; 8 nucleotides align to TRBD1. The junction had 16 bases not matched to a gene; V was cut back by 5 bases and J by 1 base. The CDR3 consists of 18 residues. The germline CDR1 and CDR2 sequences are SGHRS and YFSETQ. This CDR3 is CASRPLSGGDFYNYGYTF. DNA for the CDR3: TGCGCCAGCAGACCTCTATCAGGGGGCGACTTCTATAACTATGGCTACACCTTC.

This clone came up once. V and J are TRBV6-6 and TRBJ2-3; the match to TRBD2 covers 10 bases. This CDR3 region has 15 residues. V shed 6 bases and J 1 base; nucleotides not matched to a gene: 4. The V gene's germline CDR1 is MNHNY and CDR2 SVGAGI (reference sequence). This chain's CDR3 is CASRRLAGGTDTQYF. The CDR3 DNA is TGTGCCAGCAGACGCCTAGCGGGAGGCACAGATACGCAGTATTTT.

V usage is TRBV10-3 and J usage is TRBJ2-7; D may be TRBD1 (6 bases). The CDR3 runs to 13 residues. V lost 2 bases and J 7 bases, leaving 12 bases between the germline ends. CDR1 is ENHRY, CDR2 SYGVKD, per germline. The CDR3 nucleotides are TGTGCCATCAGTGAGACAGGGTTGAAAGAGCAGTACTTC. It yields the protein CAISETGLKEQYF.

This sequence joins TRBV7-6 and TRBJ2-3; 10 positions match TRBD2. The CDR3 runs 19 residues. Germline V lookup: CDR1 SGHVS, CDR2 FNYEAQ. V was clipped by 2 bases and J by 0 bases; unmatched bases: 11. For the CDR3, the DNA is TGTGCCAGCAGCTTAAGTCTCCCGGGACTAGCGAAGAGCACAGATACGCAGTATTTT. Residues: CASSLSLPGLAKSTDTQYF.